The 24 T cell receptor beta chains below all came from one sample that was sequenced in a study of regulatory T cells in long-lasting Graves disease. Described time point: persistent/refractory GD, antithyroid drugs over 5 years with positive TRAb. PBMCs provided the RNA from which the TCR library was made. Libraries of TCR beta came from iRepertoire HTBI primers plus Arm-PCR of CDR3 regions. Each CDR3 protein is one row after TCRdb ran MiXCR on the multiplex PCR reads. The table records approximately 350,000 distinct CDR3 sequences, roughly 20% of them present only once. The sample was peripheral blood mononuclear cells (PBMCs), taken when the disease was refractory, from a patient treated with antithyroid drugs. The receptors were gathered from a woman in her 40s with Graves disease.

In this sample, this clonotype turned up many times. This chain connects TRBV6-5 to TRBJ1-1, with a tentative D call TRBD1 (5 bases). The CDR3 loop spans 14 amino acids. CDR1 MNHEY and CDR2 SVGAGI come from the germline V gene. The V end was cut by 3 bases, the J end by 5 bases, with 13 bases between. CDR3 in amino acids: CASSYSDGGTEAFF. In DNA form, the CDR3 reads TGTGCCAGCAGTTATTCGGACGGGGGAACTGAAGCTTTCTTT.

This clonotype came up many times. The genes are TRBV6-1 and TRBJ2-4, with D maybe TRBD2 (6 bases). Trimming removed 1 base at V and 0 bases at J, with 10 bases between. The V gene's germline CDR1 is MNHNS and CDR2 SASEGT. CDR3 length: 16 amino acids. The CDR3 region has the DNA TGTGCCAGCAGTGAAGTTGGAGGGATAGCCAAAAACATTCAGTACTTC. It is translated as CASSEVGGIAKNIQYF.

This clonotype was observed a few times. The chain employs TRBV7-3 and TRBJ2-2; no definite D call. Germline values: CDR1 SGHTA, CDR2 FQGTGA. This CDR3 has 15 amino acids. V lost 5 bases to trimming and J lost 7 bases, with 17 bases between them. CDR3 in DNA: TGTGCCAGCAGCGTAGGCATGGTCGGCTACGGGGAGCTGTTTTTT. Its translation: CASSVGMVGYGELFF.

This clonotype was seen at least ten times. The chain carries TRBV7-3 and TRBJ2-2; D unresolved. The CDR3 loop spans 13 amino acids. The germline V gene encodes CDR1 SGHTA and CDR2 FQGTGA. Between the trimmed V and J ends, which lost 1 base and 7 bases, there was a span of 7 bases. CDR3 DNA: TGTGCCAGCAGCTTAAAGGCAGGCGGGGAGCTGTTTTTT. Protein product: CASSLKAGGELFF.

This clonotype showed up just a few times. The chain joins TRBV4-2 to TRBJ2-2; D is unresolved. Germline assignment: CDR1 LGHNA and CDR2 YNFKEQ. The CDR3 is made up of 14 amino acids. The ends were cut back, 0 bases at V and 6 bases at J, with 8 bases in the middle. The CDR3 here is CASSQDYLPGELFF. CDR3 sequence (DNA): TGTGCCAGCAGCCAAGACTACCTGCCCGGGGAGCTGTTTTTT.

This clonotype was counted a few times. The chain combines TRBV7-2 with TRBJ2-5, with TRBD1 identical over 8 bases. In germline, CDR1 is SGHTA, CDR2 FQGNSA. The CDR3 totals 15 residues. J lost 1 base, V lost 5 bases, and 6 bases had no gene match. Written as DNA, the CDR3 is TGTGCCAGCAGCGAGGACAGGGAACCCCAAGAGACCCAGTACTTC. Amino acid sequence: CASSEDREPQETQYF.

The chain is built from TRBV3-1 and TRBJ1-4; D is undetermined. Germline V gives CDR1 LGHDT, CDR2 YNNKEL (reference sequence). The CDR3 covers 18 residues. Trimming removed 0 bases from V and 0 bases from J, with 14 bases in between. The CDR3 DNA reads TGTGCCAGCAGCCAAGACATCGTCCACCCGGCAACTAATGAAAAACTGTTTTTT. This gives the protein CASSQDIVHPATNEKLFF.

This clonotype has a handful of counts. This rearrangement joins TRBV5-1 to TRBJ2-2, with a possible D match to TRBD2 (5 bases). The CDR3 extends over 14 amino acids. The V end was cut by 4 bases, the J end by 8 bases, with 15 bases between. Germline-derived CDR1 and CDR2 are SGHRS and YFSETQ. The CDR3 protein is CASSKDPRGGELFF. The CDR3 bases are TGCGCCAGCAGCAAAGACCCCCGGGGTGGGGAGCTGTTTTTT.

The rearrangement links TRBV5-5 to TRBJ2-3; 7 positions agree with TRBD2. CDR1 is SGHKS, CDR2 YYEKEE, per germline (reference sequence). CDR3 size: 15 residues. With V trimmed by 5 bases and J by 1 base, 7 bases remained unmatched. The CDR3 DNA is TGTGCCAGCAGTCCCTGGGAGGGGCGCACAGATACGCAGTATTTT. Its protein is CASSPWEGRTDTQYF.

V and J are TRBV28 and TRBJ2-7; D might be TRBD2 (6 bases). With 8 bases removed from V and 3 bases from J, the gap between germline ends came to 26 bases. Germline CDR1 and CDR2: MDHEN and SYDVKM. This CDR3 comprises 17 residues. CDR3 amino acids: CASSPPIPGGINYEQYF. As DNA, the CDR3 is TGTGCCAGCTCACCACCGATACCAGGCGGGATAAACTACGAGCAGTACTTC.

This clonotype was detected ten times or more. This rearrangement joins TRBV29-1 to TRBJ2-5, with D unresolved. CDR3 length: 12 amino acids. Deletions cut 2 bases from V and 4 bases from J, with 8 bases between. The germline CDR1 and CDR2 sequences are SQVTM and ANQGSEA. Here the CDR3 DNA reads TGCAGCGTTGAATTCTCCGGAGAGACCCAGTACTTC. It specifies CSVEFSGETQYF. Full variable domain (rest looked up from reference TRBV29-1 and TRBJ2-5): SAVISQKPSRDICQRGTSLTIQCQVDSQVTMMFWYRQQPGQSLTLIATANQGSEATYESGFVIDKFPISRPNLTFSTLTVSNMSPEDSSIYLCSVEFSGETQYFGPGTRLLVL.

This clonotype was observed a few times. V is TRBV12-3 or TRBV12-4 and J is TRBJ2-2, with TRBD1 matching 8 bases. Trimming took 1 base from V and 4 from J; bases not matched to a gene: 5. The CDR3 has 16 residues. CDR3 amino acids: CASSLGQGRSTGELFF. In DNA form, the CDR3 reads TGTGCCAGCAGTTTAGGACAGGGGAGGAGCACCGGGGAGCTGTTTTTT.

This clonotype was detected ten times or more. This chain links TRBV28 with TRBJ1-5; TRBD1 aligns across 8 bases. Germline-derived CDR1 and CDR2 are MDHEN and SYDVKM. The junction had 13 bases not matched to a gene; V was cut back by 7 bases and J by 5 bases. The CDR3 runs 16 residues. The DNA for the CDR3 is TGTGCCAGCATAACGCCCGGACAGGGCGGGCATCAGCCCCAGCATTTT. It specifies CASITPGQGGHQPQHF. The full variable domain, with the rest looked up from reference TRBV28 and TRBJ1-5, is DVKVTQSSRYLVKRTGEKVFLECVQDMDHENMFWYRQDPGLGLRLIYFSYDVKMKEKGDIPEGYSVSREKKERFSLILESASTNQTSMYLCASITPGQGGHQPQHFGDGTRLSIL.

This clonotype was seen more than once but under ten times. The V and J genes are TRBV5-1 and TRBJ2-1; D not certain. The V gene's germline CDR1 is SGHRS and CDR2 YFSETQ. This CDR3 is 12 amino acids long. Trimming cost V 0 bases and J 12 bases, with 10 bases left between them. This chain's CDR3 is CASSLEGVGQFF. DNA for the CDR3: TGCGCCAGCAGCTTGGAAGGCGTCGGGCAGTTCTTC.

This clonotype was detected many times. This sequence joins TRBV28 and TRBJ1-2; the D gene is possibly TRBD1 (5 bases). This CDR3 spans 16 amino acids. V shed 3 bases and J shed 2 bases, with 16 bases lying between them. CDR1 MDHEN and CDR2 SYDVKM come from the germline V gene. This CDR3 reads CASSFGQGGKNYGYTF. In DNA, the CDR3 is TGTGCCAGCAGTTTCGGCCAGGGAGGGAAGAACTATGGCTACACCTTC.

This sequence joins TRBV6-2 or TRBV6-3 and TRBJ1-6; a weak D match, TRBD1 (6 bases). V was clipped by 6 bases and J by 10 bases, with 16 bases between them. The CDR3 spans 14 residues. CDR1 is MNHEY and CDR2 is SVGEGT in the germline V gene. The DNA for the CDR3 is TGTGCCAGCAGCTACATACAGGGAGGCTCACCCCTCCACTTT. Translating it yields CASSYIQGGSPLHF.

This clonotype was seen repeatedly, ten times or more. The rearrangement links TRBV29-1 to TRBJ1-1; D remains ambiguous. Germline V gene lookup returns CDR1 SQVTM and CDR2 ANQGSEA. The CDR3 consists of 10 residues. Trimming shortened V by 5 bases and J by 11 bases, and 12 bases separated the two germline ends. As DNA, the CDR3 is TGCAGCGTTCCGGGGATAGTGGCTTTCTTT. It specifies CSVPGIVAFF. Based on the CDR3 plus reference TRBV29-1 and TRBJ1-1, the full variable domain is SAVISQKPSRDICQRGTSLTIQCQVDSQVTMMFWYRQQPGQSLTLIATANQGSEATYESGFVIDKFPISRPNLTFSTLTVSNMSPEDSSIYLCSVPGIVAFFGQGTRLTVV.

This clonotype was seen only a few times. The CDR3 DNA reads as TGCAGCGTTGAAGACCTCGGGACAAGCTACGAGCAGTACTTC. Protein sequence: CSVEDLGTSYEQYF. The rearrangement uses TRBV29-1 and TRBJ2-7; TRBD1 might be the D (6 bases). The CDR3 is 14 amino acids. CDR1 is SQVTM, CDR2 ANQGSEA, per germline. Trimming shortened V by 0 bases and J by 3 bases, and 12 bases separated the two germline ends.

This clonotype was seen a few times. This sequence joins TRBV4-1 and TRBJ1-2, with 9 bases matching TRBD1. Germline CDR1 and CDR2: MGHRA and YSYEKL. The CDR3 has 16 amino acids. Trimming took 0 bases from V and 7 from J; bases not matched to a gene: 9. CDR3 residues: CASSQETSTGGIGYTF. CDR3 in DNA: TGCGCCAGCAGCCAAGAAACCTCGACAGGGGGAATTGGCTACACCTTC.

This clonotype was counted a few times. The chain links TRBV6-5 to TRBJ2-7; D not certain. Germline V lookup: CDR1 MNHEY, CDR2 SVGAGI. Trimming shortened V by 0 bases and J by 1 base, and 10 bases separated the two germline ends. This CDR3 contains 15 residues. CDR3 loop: CASSYSGLSSYEQYF. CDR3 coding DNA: TGTGCCAGCAGTTACTCGGGCCTCAGTTCCTACGAGCAGTACTTC.

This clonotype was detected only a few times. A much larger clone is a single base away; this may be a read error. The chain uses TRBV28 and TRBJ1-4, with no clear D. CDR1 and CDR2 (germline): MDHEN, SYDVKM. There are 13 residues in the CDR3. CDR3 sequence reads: CASSPHSTEKPFF. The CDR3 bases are TGTGCCAGCAGTCCACACTCAACAGAAAAACCGTTTTTT.

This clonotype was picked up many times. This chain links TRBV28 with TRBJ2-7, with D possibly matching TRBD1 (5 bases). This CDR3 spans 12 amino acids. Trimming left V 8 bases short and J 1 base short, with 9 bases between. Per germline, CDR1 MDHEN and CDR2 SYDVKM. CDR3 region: CASQGVSYEQYF. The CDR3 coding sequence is TGTGCCAGCCAAGGGGTTTCCTACGAGCAGTACTTC. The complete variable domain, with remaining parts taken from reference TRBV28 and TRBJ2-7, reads DVKVTQSSRYLVKRTGEKVFLECVQDMDHENMFWYRQDPGLGLRLIYFSYDVKMKEKGDIPEGYSVSREKKERFSLILESASTNQTSMYLCASQGVSYEQYFGPGTRLTVT.

The CDR3 reads CASSLGLSRVTGTEAFF. CDR3 nucleotide sequence: TGTGCCAGCAGCTTAGGATTGAGTAGGGTCACGGGCACTGAAGCTTTCTTT. V usage is TRBV11-2 and J usage is TRBJ1-1, with D uncertain. The CDR3 loop spans 17 amino acids. The germline V gene encodes CDR1 SGHAT and CDR2 FQNNGV. V shed 1 base and J shed 4 bases, with 19 bases lying between them.

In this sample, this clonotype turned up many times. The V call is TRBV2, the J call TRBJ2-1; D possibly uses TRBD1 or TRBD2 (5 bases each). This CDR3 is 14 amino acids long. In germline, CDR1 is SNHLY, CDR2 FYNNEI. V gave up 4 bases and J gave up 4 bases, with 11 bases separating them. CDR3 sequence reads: CASSARGEYNEQFF. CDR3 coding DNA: TGTGCCAGCAGTGCGAGGGGAGAGTACAATGAGCAGTTCTTC.